The rows below give T cell receptor beta chains drawn from one sample of a study of T cell therapy after organ transplantation. Their specific antigens are unknown. The method was immunoSEQ multiplex PCR; TCRdb's version includes in-frame clones alone and lacks a portion of them. This sample has 45,000 to 60,000 clones, with 94% found just once. This specimen consisted of CD8+ T cells from blood, obtained before autologous CMV-specific T cell therapy. The receptors here all came from a human patient who had received a solid organ transplant and had CMV disease. Both conserved end residues are part of each CDR3. A D gene is named only where the DNA matches it firmly. Clone size, where shown, is once, few, many, or a class for clones that have expanded.

D | J | V | length | size | DNA | CDR3
TRBD1 | TRBJ1-2 | TRBV11-2 | 17 | once | TGTGCCAGCAGCTTAGGGGTCCGGGACAGGGTAAACTATGGCTACACCTTC | CASSLGVRDRVNYGYTF
. | TRBJ1-2 | TRBV6-5 | 14 | . | TGTGCCAGCAGTGACTCAGGGTGGAACTATGGCTACACCTTC | CASSDSGWNYGYTF
. | TRBJ1-1 | TRBV6-5 | 14 | . | TGTGCCAGCAGTTTTGAGGGATCGAACACTGAAGCTTTCTTT | CASSFEGSNTEAFF
TRBD1 | TRBJ2-3 | TRBV9 | 15 | . | TGTGCCAGCAGCCTAGGGGGCACCCTCCGGGATACGCAGTATTTT | CASSLGGTLRDTQYF
TRBD2 | TRBJ2-7 | TRBV27 | 15 | . | TGTGCCAGCAGTTTAAACGGCCTAGCGGGTCACGAGCAGTACTTC | CASSLNGLAGHEQYF
. | TRBJ1-1 | TRBV5-5 | 14 | . | TGTGCCAGCAGCTCAGGGACGGGGGACACTGAAGCTTTCTTT | CASSSGTGDTEAFF
. | TRBJ2-7 | TRBV5-4 | 12 | . | TGTGCCAGCAGCTTGGGAGTAACCGAGCAGTACTTC | CASSLGVTEQYF
. | TRBJ2-1 | TRBV4-1 | 12 | . | TGCGCCAGCAGCCAAGAGCAAGGGTTGCAGTTCTTC | CASSQEQGLQFF
. | TRBJ2-7 | TRBV29-1 | 14 | . | TGCAGCGTCCTAAAGGACGGGACGGCCTACGAGCAGTACTTC | CSVLKDGTAYEQYF
. | TRBJ2-1 | TRBV2 | 11 | . | TGTGCCAGCAGTGGCGGATGGGAGCAGTTCTTC | CASSGGWEQFF
. | TRBJ2-3 | TRBV5-6 | 17 | . | TGTGCCAGCAGCTTGGTTCAGGGGTTAGGGGGCACAGATACGCAGTATTTT | CASSLVQGLGGTDTQYF
. | TRBJ2-2 | TRBV5-4 | 16 | . | TGTGCCAGCAGCTTGGCCGGCTTACGAAACACCGGGGAGCTGTTTTTT | CASSLAGLRNTGELFF
. | TRBJ1-1 | TRBV30 | 13 | . | TGTGCCTGGAGCCCCCTCTGGAACACTGAAGCTTTCTTT | CAWSPLWNTEAFF
. | TRBJ1-5 | TRBV27 | 15 | . | TGTGCCAGCAGTATAGGGACTTATAGCAATCAGCCCCAGCATTTT | CASSIGTYSNQPQHF
. | TRBJ2-4 | TRBV27 | 15 | . | TGTGCCAGCAGTCCCGCCTCGGAGGCCAAAAACATTCAGTACTTC | CASSPASEAKNIQYF
TRBD1 | TRBJ1-2 | TRBV29-1 | 12 | . | TGCAGCGCCCTGGGGACAGAACATGGCTACACCTTC | CSALGTEHGYTF
. | TRBJ2-1 | TRBV11-2 | 12 | . | TGTGCCAGCAGCTCTCTTCGGTGGGAGCAGTTCTTC | CASSSLRWEQFF
. | TRBJ2-6 | TRBV9 | 15 | . | TGTGCCAGCAGCGAGGGGCTGTCTGGGGCCAACGTCCTGACTTTC | CASSEGLSGANVLTF
. | TRBJ2-1 | TRBV27 | 12 | . | TGTGCCAGCAGCCCGCTTGGCAATGAGCAGTTCTTC | CASSPLGNEQFF
TRBD2 | TRBJ2-1 | TRBV5-4 | 14 | . | TGTGCCAGCAGCCTGGGACTAGCCCTCCATGAGCAGTTCTTC | CASSLGLALHEQFF
. | TRBJ2-6 | TRBV19 | 15 | . | TGTGCCAGTAGTGCTCCGGAGAGCTGGGCCAACGTCCTGACTTTC | CASSAPESWANVLTF
. | TRBJ1-5 | TRBV10-2 | 15 | . | TGCGCCAGCAGTGAAGCCGTCGTGGTTGGCCAGCCCCAGCATTTT | CASSEAVVVGQPQHF
TRBD1 | TRBJ1-5 | TRBV27 | 19 | . | TGTGCCAGCAGTTTATTTAAGGGCAGGGGGACGGATAGCAATCAGCCCCAGCATTTT | CASSLFKGRGTDSNQPQHF
. | TRBJ1-3 | TRBV5-6 | 14 | . | TGTGCCAGCAGCCCCGGGGCGACTGGAAACACCATATATTTT | CASSPGATGNTIYF
TRBD1 | TRBJ2-3 | TRBV7-9 | 15 | . | TGTGCCAGCAGCCCGACAGGGGGCACAACAGATACGCAGTATTTT | CASSPTGGTTDTQYF
TRBD1 | TRBJ1-1 | TRBV7-6 | 13 | . | TGTGCCAGCAGGGGGACAGGGGCGCCTGAAGCTTTCTTT | CASRGTGAPEAFF
TRBD1 | TRBJ1-1 | TRBV5-4 | 12 | . | TGTGCCAGCAGCTTCGGACAGGCCGAAGCTTTCTTT | CASSFGQAEAFF
. | TRBJ2-3 | TRBV7-9 | 12 | . | TGTGCCAGCGGGGTAGCGGCAGATACGCAGTATTTT | CASGVAADTQYF
. | TRBJ2-2 | TRBV21-1 | 17 | . | TGTGCCAGCAGGCGGAGTATAGCGGGAGCTGGCACCGGGGAGCTGTTTTTT | CASRRSIAGAGTGELFF
. | TRBJ2-2 | TRBV7-9 | 13 | few | TGTGCCAGCAGCCCCACGGGGGCCGGGGAGCTGTTTTTT | CASSPTGAGELFF
. | TRBJ1-2 | TRBV5-1 | 14 | . | TGCGCCAGCAGTTTTGGTTGGGGGGACTATGGCTACACCTTC | CASSFGWGDYGYTF
TRBD1 | TRBJ1-3 | TRBV18 | 15 | . | TGTGCCAGCTCACCGGGACAGGGGCTCGGAAACACCATATATTTT | CASSPGQGLGNTIYF
. | TRBJ1-5 | TRBV5-6 | 14 | . | TGTGCCAGCAGCTTGGGATTTTCGTATCAGCCCCAGCATTTT | CASSLGFSYQPQHF